Each of the 4 T cell receptor beta chains below was sequenced from the same sample in a study of shared clonotypes between healthy human individuals. Clones were sequenced by immunoSEQ multiplex PCR, and TCRdb holds only the in-frame ones, with some missing. The repertoire includes about 1.5 million clones, roughly 98% of them detected once, and roughly 0.4% sits in the top ten. The sample consisted of naive CD4+ T cells sorted from blood. The subset was: CD45RA+ positively selected. The receptor set was obtained from a man aged 30-40 years in good health.

J is TRBJ2-7 and V is TRBV19; D perhaps matches TRBD2 (6 bases). Trimming took off 9 bases at V and 4 bases at J, with 22 bases between the two ends. This CDR3 has 15 residues. Germline V lookup: CDR1 LNHDA, CDR2 SQIVND (reference sequence). The CDR3 DNA sequence: TGTGCCAGCCAACTGGGGGGACGTGGGAGTTACGAGCAGTACTTC. This codes for CASQLGGRGSYEQYF.

The chain combines TRBV7-9 with TRBJ1-2, with D unclear. Germline V lookup: CDR1 SEHNR, CDR2 FQNEAQ (reference sequence). The length of the CDR3 is 12 residues. The V gene lost 5 bases and the J gene lost 3 bases, with 7 bases spanning the gap. The CDR3 sequence is CASSPQDYGYTF. As DNA, the CDR3 is TGTGCCAGCAGCCCCCAGGACTATGGCTACACCTTC.

The chain carries TRBV4-1 and TRBJ1-5; TRBD1 might be the D (5 bases). V dropped 0 bases and J dropped 3 bases, with 12 bases sitting between them. This CDR3 spans 16 amino acids. Germline V gives CDR1 MGHRA, CDR2 YSYEKL. Here the CDR3 reads CASSQDATAYNQPQHF. CDR3 nucleotide sequence: TGCGCCAGCAGCCAAGACGCGACAGCTTACAATCAGCCCCAGCATTTT.

The rearrangement joins TRBV6-6 to TRBJ2-7; TRBD2 aligns across 8 bases. Trimming cost V 11 bases and J 4 bases; bases outside gene matches: 7. This CDR3 spans 12 amino acids. The germline gives CDR1 MNHNY, CDR2 SVGAGI (reference sequence). The CDR3 DNA follows: TGTGCCGCGCGAGCGGGAGTGTACGAGCAGTACTTC. Encoded protein: CAARAGVYEQYF.